These T cell receptor beta chains were read from a single sample in a study of CD8 T cells in ankylosing spondylitis. TCRdb reanalysed the 5' RACE reads using MiXCR and keeps one entry per CDR3 protein. The sample includes under 200,000 distinct CDR3 sequences, approximately 10% seen only once; the top ten take approximately 15%. The sample comprised blood, either unsorted or a sorted T cell fraction (not recorded which). The receptors were gathered from a female donor with ankylosing spondylitis or in good health (not recorded which). Both conserved end residues are part of each CDR3. Each record gives: D gene, clone size, V gene, J gene, CDR3 protein, CDR3 DNA. The D gene is left open where the match is weak. Only some rows state a clone size, as once, few, many or a class for expanded clones.

d_gene: TRBD2
abundance: .
v_gene: TRBV19
j_gene: TRBJ2-1
CDR3aa: CASSIEFTGTSGGSEQFF
CDR3nt: TGTGCCAGTAGTATTGAATTCACCGGGACTAGCGGTGGGAGTGAGCAGTTCTTC

d_gene: TRBD2
abundance: few
v_gene: TRBV6-1
j_gene: TRBJ2-5
CDR3aa: CATQAGGPGETQYF
CDR3nt: TGTGCCACCCAGGCGGGAGGGCCGGGGGAGACCCAGTACTTC

d_gene: .
abundance: few
v_gene: TRBV5-1
j_gene: TRBJ2-3
CDR3aa: CASSRGGDTDTQYF
CDR3nt: TGCGCCAGCTCACGAGGGGGGGACACAGATACGCAGTATTTT

d_gene: .
abundance: few
v_gene: TRBV4-3
j_gene: TRBJ2-5
CDR3aa: CASSQDPYQETQYF
CDR3nt: TGCGCCAGCAGCCAGGACCCGTACCAAGAGACCCAGTACTTC

d_gene: .
abundance: .
v_gene: TRBV19
j_gene: TRBJ2-1
CDR3aa: CASSLQYTVPYNEQFF
CDR3nt: TGTGCCAGTAGTCTTCAATATACAGTACCTTACAATGAGCAGTTCTTC

d_gene: .
abundance: many
v_gene: TRBV20-1
j_gene: TRBJ2-7
CDR3aa: CSARGPGPPQGAKYF
CDR3nt: TGCAGTGCTAGAGGCCCTGGACCTCCCCAAGGCGCGAAGTACTTC

d_gene: TRBD2
abundance: many
v_gene: TRBV27
j_gene: TRBJ2-1
CDR3aa: CASESGSSYNEQFF
CDR3nt: TGTGCCAGCGAAAGCGGGAGTTCGTACAATGAGCAGTTCTTC

d_gene: .
abundance: few
v_gene: TRBV12-3/TRBV12-4
j_gene: TRBJ2-2
CDR3aa: CASSYLGELFF
CDR3nt: TGTGCCAGCAGCTACTTAGGGGAGCTGTTTTTT

d_gene: .
abundance: .
v_gene: TRBV6-6
j_gene: TRBJ2-2
CDR3aa: CASKGTVTGELFF
CDR3nt: TGTGCCAGCAAAGGGACTGTCACCGGGGAGCTGTTTTTT

d_gene: .
abundance: .
v_gene: TRBV20-1
j_gene: TRBJ1-1
CDR3aa: CSARDLGNTEAFF
CDR3nt: TGCAGTGCTAGAGATCTGGGGAACACTGAAGCTTTCTTT

d_gene: .
abundance: few
v_gene: TRBV4-3
j_gene: TRBJ2-2
CDR3aa: CASSQDGTGSNTGELFF
CDR3nt: TGCGCCAGCAGCCAAGATGGTACAGGGTCGAACACCGGGGAGCTGTTTTTT

d_gene: .
abundance: few
v_gene: TRBV25-1
j_gene: TRBJ2-1
CDR3aa: CASSGRIAEYNEQFF
CDR3nt: TGTGCCAGCAGTGGGCGAATAGCGGAGTACAATGAGCAGTTCTTC

d_gene: .
abundance: .
v_gene: TRBV5-4
j_gene: TRBJ2-1
CDR3aa: CASSPQVGTGNEQFF
CDR3nt: TGTGCCAGCAGCCCCCAAGTAGGGACGGGAAATGAGCAGTTCTTC

d_gene: .
abundance: .
v_gene: TRBV13
j_gene: TRBJ2-1
CDR3aa: CASSPPPGRRNEQFF
CDR3nt: TGTGCCAGCAGCCCACCTCCCGGGCGAAGAAATGAGCAGTTCTTC

d_gene: TRBD2
abundance: .
v_gene: TRBV2
j_gene: TRBJ2-3
CDR3aa: CASVPGMVLREFEADTQYF
CDR3nt: TGTGCCAGCGTCCCGGGAATGGTGTTGCGGGAGTTCGAAGCAGATACGCAGTATTTT

d_gene: .
abundance: few
v_gene: TRBV28
j_gene: TRBJ1-3
CDR3aa: CASSKRNTIYF
CDR3nt: TGTGCCAGCAGTAAAAGAAACACCATATATTTT

d_gene: TRBD1
abundance: .
v_gene: TRBV9
j_gene: TRBJ1-1
CDR3aa: CASSAGQGSYEAFF
CDR3nt: TGTGCCAGCAGCGCCGGACAGGGATCGTACGAAGCTTTCTTT

d_gene: .
abundance: many
v_gene: TRBV11-1
j_gene: TRBJ1-2
CDR3aa: CASSPDKPYGYTF
CDR3nt: TGTGCCAGCAGCCCGGACAAACCTTATGGCTACACCTTC

d_gene: .
abundance: .
v_gene: TRBV25-1
j_gene: TRBJ2-7
CDR3aa: CASSEYDEQYF
CDR3nt: TGTGCCAGCAGTGAATATGACGAGCAGTACTTC

d_gene: TRBD1
abundance: few
v_gene: TRBV18
j_gene: TRBJ2-1
CDR3aa: CASSQGQGTYNEQFF
CDR3nt: TGTGCCAGCTCACAGGGACAGGGCACCTACAATGAGCAGTTCTTC

d_gene: .
abundance: many
v_gene: TRBV9
j_gene: TRBJ1-5
CDR3aa: CASSVAPGPDPQHF
CDR3nt: TGTGCCAGCAGCGTAGCTCCCGGCCCTGACCCCCAGCATTTT

d_gene: .
abundance: few
v_gene: TRBV6-1
j_gene: TRBJ1-1
CDR3aa: CASSLAGTANTEAFF
CDR3nt: TGTGCCAGCAGCCTAGCGGGGACCGCGAACACTGAAGCTTTCTTT